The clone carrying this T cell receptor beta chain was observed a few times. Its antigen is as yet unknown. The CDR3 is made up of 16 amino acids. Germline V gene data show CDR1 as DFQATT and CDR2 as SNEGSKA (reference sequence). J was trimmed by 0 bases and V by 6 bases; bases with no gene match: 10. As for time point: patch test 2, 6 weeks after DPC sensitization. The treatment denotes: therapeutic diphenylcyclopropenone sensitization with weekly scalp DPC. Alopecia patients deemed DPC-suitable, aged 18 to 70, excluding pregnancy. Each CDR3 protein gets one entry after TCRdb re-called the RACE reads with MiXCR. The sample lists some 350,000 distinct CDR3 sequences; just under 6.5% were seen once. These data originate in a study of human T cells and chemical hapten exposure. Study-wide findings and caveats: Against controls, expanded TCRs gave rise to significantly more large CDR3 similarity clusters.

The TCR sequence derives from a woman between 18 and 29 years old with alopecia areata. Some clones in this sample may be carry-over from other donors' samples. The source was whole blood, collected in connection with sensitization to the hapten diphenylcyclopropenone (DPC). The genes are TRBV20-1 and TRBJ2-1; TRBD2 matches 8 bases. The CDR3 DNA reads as TGCAGTGCCCCGAACCAGCGGGGGCACTCCTACAATGAGCAGTTCTTC. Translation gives CSAPNQRGHSYNEQFF.